Listed below are T cell receptor beta chains from one sample, sequenced in a study of blood T cell repertoires in COVID-19. The data were produced by immunoSEQ multiplex PCR, yet TCRdb's version contains in-frame clones alone and is incomplete. The sample shows approximately 250,000 clones, around 90% of them seen only once. The sample comprised peripheral blood. These receptors were obtained from a man aged 25 to 40 with COVID-19, enrolled during active disease. CDR3s include the opening cysteine and the closing phenylalanine or tryptophan. D genes are given only for firm matches. For some rows the clone size is stated as once, few or many, or as a class when expanded; others skip it.

TRBJ1-2 TRBD1 TRBV5-5 - CASSLTGGKFNYGYTF TGTGCCAGCAGCTTGACAGGGGGCAAGTTTAACTATGGCTACACCTTC
TRBJ2-1 TRBD1 TRBV5-1 - CASSPGQENNEQFF TGCGCCAGCAGTCCGGGACAGGAGAACAATGAGCAGTTCTTC
TRBJ1-4 - TRBV30 - CAWSVNGGNEKLFF TGTGCCTGGAGTGTAAACGGGGGAAATGAAAAACTGTTTTTT
TRBJ2-7 - TRBV5-5 - CASSLDGRVSYEQYF TGTGCCAGCAGCTTGGATGGGAGAGTATCCTACGAGCAGTACTTC
TRBJ1-2 - TRBV18 few CASSRDGQGYGYTF TGTGCCAGCTCGCGGGACGGGCAGGGCTATGGCTACACCTTC
TRBJ1-1 TRBD1 TRBV25-1 - CASSHALDRGNEAFF TGTGCCAGCAGTCACGCCCTTGACAGGGGTAATGAAGCTTTCTTT
TRBJ2-5 - TRBV11-2 - CASSLEYSLEETQYF TGTGCCAGCAGCTTAGAGTACAGCTTAGAAGAGACCCAGTACTTC
TRBJ2-3 - TRBV7-6 - CASSFTGYADTQYF TGTGCCAGCAGCTTCACAGGGTACGCAGATACGCAGTATTTT
TRBJ1-1 - TRBV7-2 - CASSLEARGTGAFF TGTGCCAGCAGCTTAGAGGCCCGGGGAACGGGGGCTTTCTTT
TRBJ1-6 - TRBV13 - CASSLGQNSYNSPLHF TGTGCCAGCAGCTTAGGACAGAACTCCTATAATTCACCCCTCCACTTT
TRBJ1-4 TRBD1 TRBV5-4 - CASSLYRGSDEKLFF TGTGCCAGCAGCCTATACAGGGGTTCGGATGAAAAACTGTTTTTT
TRBJ2-5 - TRBV9 - CASSTHSGETQYF TGTGCCAGCAGCACACACTCGGGTGAGACCCAGTACTTC
TRBJ1-1 - TRBV27 - CASSGGSANRDTEAFF TGTGCCAGCAGCGGGGGGTCCGCCAACCGGGACACTGAAGCTTTCTTT
TRBJ2-7 - TRBV27 - CASSFMDSYEQYF TGTGCCAGCAGTTTTATGGACAGCTACGAGCAGTACTTC
TRBJ1-1 - TRBV2 - CATALEGSPTEAFF TGTGCCACAGCCTTAGAGGGCTCACCAACTGAAGCTTTCTTT
TRBJ1-2 - TRBV11-2 - CASSTRPGSKGEWNYGYTF TGTGCCAGCAGCACCCGACCCGGGTCTAAAGGGGAATGGAACTATGGCTACACCTTC
TRBJ1-1 - TRBV6-6 - CASSYINTEAFF TGTGCCAGCAGTTATATAAACACTGAAGCTTTCTTT
TRBJ1-2 - TRBV12-3/TRBV12-4 - CASGVGGGYGYTF TGTGCCAGCGGCGTAGGCGGGGGGTATGGCTACACCTTC
TRBJ2-5 TRBD1 TRBV4-2 once CASSQTGGPQETQYF TGTGCCAGCAGCCAAACAGGGGGCCCTCAAGAGACCCAGTACTTC
TRBJ1-5 - TRBV4-1 - CASSQGPWGGQPQHF TGCGCCAGCAGCCAAGGGCCGTGGGGGGGCCAGCCCCAGCATTTT
TRBJ1-2 TRBD1 TRBV19 - CASSFGTGRYGGYTF TGTGCCAGTAGTTTCGGGACAGGGCGTTACGGTGGCTACACCTTC
TRBJ1-2 TRBD1 TRBV6-5 - CASSPGTGGGYTF TGTGCCAGCAGCCCCGGGACAGGGGGAGGCTACACCTTC
TRBJ1-2 - TRBV5-6 - CASSFPGYGYTF TGTGCCAGCAGCTTTCCCGGCTATGGCTACACCTTC
TRBJ1-6 - TRBV7-9 - CASSGNPSVTLSNSPLHF TGTGCCAGCAGCGGTAATCCGTCAGTCACCCTTTCTAATTCACCCCTCCACTTT